This T cell receptor (beta chain) was obtained from a study of control samples from healthy donors and cancer patients (dated by TCRdb to the early 2020s). On this clone: Its antigen has not been determined. Per-base quality was not reported, and no clone a single base away is much larger than it.

Receptors were amplified or captured by the immunoSEQ multiplex PCR assay. In its TCRdb copy, this immuneACCESS table keeps in-frame sequences only and misses some clones. Where compared with another copy, unresolved V genes explain less than half of these, and the others have no known cause. The sample profile shows under 75,000 clones; about nine tenths of them were found once. Of the sample, 0.95% to 1.5% is held by the ten largest clones. V loses 5 bases of germline sequence and J loses 4 bases, and the interval between the two ends is 9 bases. The CDR3 measures 14 amino acids from cysteine to phenylalanine. Left in the record is the CDR3 DNA by itself, 42 bases read in frame from the first base. The germline V gene gives CDR1 as SNHLY and CDR2 as FYNNEI.

This clonotype originated in a woman in her forties or fifties with colorectal cancer. The chain employs TRBV2 and TRBJ1-6, with the identity of the D gene unclear. Sample: PBMCs. In nucleotides, the sequence is TGTGCCAGCAGTCAGGAAAGTTATAATTCACCCCTCCACTTT. This translates into CASSQESYNSPLHF.